This T cell receptor beta chain appears in the sequencing data of a study of T-cell memory formation after mild COVID-19. Findings of the study overall: Clones from the second wave (peaking day 37) had unconfirmed SARS-CoV-2 specificity. Certain responding clones were present in pre-infection memory, suggesting participation of cross-reactive memory.

Germline lookup yields CDR1 SGDLS and CDR2 YYNGEE. Trimming at V came to 2 bases and at J to 0 bases, leaving 6 bases not matched to a gene. This CDR3 spans 18 amino acids. 5'RACE primed at constant segments yielded TCR alpha and TCR beta cDNA libraries bearing sample barcodes and UMIs. TCRdb recomputed calls from the 5' RACE reads with MiXCR, one row per CDR3 protein. The sample comprises about 440,000 distinct CDR3 sequences, about 19% of which are singletons, and approximately 8.1% rests with the top ten. This clonotype was seen more than once but under ten times. Its matching antigen is unknown. The chain recombines TRBV9 with TRBJ2-1, with 12 bases fitting TRBD2. The sequence was obtained from an adult woman who had mild COVID-19 (a few samples of this study predate the infection). Cell type and time point are not known. The specimen sequenced was PBMCs or a T cell subset sorted from them (not recorded which). The CDR3 reads CASSVTSGGAVSYNEQFF. The CDR3 region has the DNA TGTGCCAGCAGCGTGACTAGCGGGGGAGCGGTCTCCTACAATGAGCAGTTCTTC.